The 27 T cell receptor beta chains reported below all come from one sample, sequenced in a study of T-cell memory formation after mild COVID-19 (dated by TCRdb to about 2021). Library method: 5' RACE. Sequencing was carried out with an Illumina NovaSeq 6000. The raw public data were reprocessed by TCRdb itself: fastp quality trimming at Q25, MiXCR clonotype calling, in-frame beta chains only. For every CDR3 protein sequence, its rows merge into one entry that carries the most common genes and DNA. The sample yields over 400,000 distinct CDR3 sequences; less than 25% were counted once. The ten largest clones capture around 13% of the sample. The sample consisted of PBMCs or a T cell subset sorted from them (not recorded which). These receptor sequences come from an adult woman who had mild COVID-19 (a few samples of this study predate the infection). The sample titles of this study are shuffled in the database, so cell type and time point are left out; the donor was told from shared clones.

This clonotype was found many times. The rearrangement links TRBV21-1 to TRBJ2-3; TRBD1 is the table's D call and was not checked against the DNA. TRBV21-1 is shown as a pseudogene. CDR3 length equals 15 residues. Here the CDR3 reads CASSVPGQGTDTQYF. The CDR3 DNA follows: TGTGCCAGCAGCGTTCCGGGACAGGGCACAGATACGCAGTATTTT.

In this sample, this clonotype turned up a few times. The gene calls are TRBV5-1 and TRBJ2-3; D might be TRBD2 (6 bases). V gave up 0 bases and J gave up 6 bases, with 14 bases separating them. The CDR3 has 15 residues. Germline CDR1 is SGHRS and CDR2 is YFSETQ. CDR3 sequence (DNA): TGCGCCAGCAGCTTGGGGTTCCCTAGCGAGGATACGCAGTATTTT. As protein: CASSLGFPSEDTQYF.

This chain connects TRBV29-1 to TRBJ1-1; no reliable D call. The V end lost 3 bases, the J end lost 1 base, and 9 bases lay between the germline ends. Germline V gene lookup returns CDR1 SQVTM and CDR2 ANQGSEA. This CDR3 is 13 amino acids long. In DNA, the CDR3 is TGCAGCGTTGAGACCGTTCCGAACACTGAAGCTTTCTTT. It yields the protein CSVETVPNTEAFF.

The chain is built from TRBV11-2 and TRBJ2-1; TRBD2 aligns across 8 bases. V shed 5 bases, J shed 1 base, and the junction held 10 bases outside the gene matches. The CDR3 runs 17 residues. Per germline, CDR1 SGHAT and CDR2 FQNNGV. CDR3 nucleotide sequence: TGTGCCAGCAGCATCCTCCTACTAGCGGAGTCCTACAATGAGCAGTTCTTC. Translating gives CASSILLLAESYNEQFF.

This chain joins TRBV12-3 or TRBV12-4 and TRBJ2-3, with D hard to call. V lost 5 bases and J lost 9, with 18 bases in between. The CDR3 consists of 14 residues. In nucleotides, the CDR3 is TGTGCCAGCAGTCCCTCGGCCGGTAGTAAGACGCAGTATTTT. Amino acid sequence: CASSPSAGSKTQYF.

In its sample, this clonotype was seen a few times. This rearrangement joins TRBV5-1 to TRBJ2-2, with TRBD2 matching 8 bases. The germline V gene has CDR1 SGHRS and CDR2 YFSETQ. Germline trimming cut 4 bases from V and 1 base from J; bases unmatched to any gene: 9. The CDR3 loop spans 17 amino acids. CDR3 amino acids: CASSASTSGKNTGELFF. The CDR3 nucleotides are TGCGCCAGCAGCGCCTCCACTAGCGGAAAGAACACCGGGGAGCTGTTTTTT.

The rearrangement links TRBV29-1 to TRBJ2-7; unclear D gene. Germline V gene data show CDR1 as SQVTM and CDR2 as ANQGSEA. V lost 6 bases and J 2 bases, leaving 8 bases between the germline ends. The CDR3 is made up of 11 amino acids. The CDR3 spells CSVSATYEQYF. The CDR3 coding sequence is TGCAGCGTCTCAGCTACCTACGAGCAGTACTTC.

A few counts support this clonotype. The V call is TRBV25-1, the J call TRBJ2-3, with 7 bases matching TRBD2. The CDR3 runs 14 residues. Germline V CDR1 and CDR2: MGHDK, SYGVNS. The V segment lost 4 bases and the J segment 5 bases; nucleotides outside the gene matches: 6. DNA for the CDR3: TGTGCCAGCAGTGGAGCGGGGCTCTTAGATACGCAGTATTTT. Its translation: CASSGAGLLDTQYF.

This clonotype showed up just a few times. The CDR3 region has the DNA TGTGCCAGCAGTTACTCGAGTAGGACTCTATACAATGAGCAGTTCTTC. This encodes CASSYSSRTLYNEQFF. The chain links TRBV6-5 to TRBJ2-1, with D tentatively TRBD2 (5 bases). V lost 0 bases and J 4 bases, leaving 13 bases between the germline ends. Per the germline V gene, CDR1 is MNHEY and CDR2 is SVGAGI. The CDR3 covers 16 residues.

This clonotype has a handful of counts. This chain links TRBV9 with TRBJ2-3, with TRBD2 matching 9 bases. The CDR3 length is 15 residues. The junction had 7 bases not matched to a gene; V was cut back by 2 bases and J by 6 bases. Germline values: CDR1 SGDLS, CDR2 YYNGEE. The CDR3 is CASSVGIAGEDTQYF. The CDR3 region has the DNA TGTGCCAGCAGCGTTGGGATAGCGGGAGAGGATACGCAGTATTTT.

The J gene is TRBJ2-2, the V gene TRBV5-5, with D possibly called TRBD1 or TRBD2 (5 bases each). The CDR3 loop spans 16 amino acids. Germline loops: CDR1 SGHKS, CDR2 YYEKEE (reference sequence). The germline V and J ends were trimmed by 4 bases and 0 bases, with 13 bases remaining between them. As DNA, the CDR3 is TGTGCCAGCAGCCGACGGGACGGTACGAACACCGGGGAGCTGTTTTTT. Its protein product is CASSRRDGTNTGELFF.

The chain couples TRBV5-1 to TRBJ2-7, with D possibly matching TRBD1 (5 bases). Germline V CDR1 and CDR2: SGHRS, YFSETQ. The CDR3 runs 16 residues. V lost 0 bases, J lost 2 bases, and 15 bases lay in between. CDR3 bases: TGCGCCAGCAGCTTGGAGTCCGTACAGGACACCTACGAGCAGTACTTC. It yields the protein CASSLESVQDTYEQYF.

The chain has TRBV7-6 and TRBJ2-5, with 8 positions matching TRBD2. In germline, CDR1 is SGHVS, CDR2 FNYEAQ. This CDR3 has 16 residues. V trimming: 6 bases; J trimming: 2 bases; junction bases outside the gene matches: 11. The CDR3 loop reads CASSGPGGLGQETQYF. Here the CDR3 DNA reads TGTGCCAGCAGTGGCCCGGGGGGGCTAGGACAAGAGACCCAGTACTTC.

In this sample, this clonotype turned up a few times. The chain combines TRBV29-1 with TRBJ2-1, with 10 positions matching TRBD1. Germline V gene sequence: CDR1 SQVTM, CDR2 ANQGSEA. With V trimmed by 7 bases and J by 8 bases, 8 bases remained unmatched. The length of the CDR3 is 13 residues. CDR3 sequence: CSDYLTGGDEQFF. The CDR3 DNA reads TGCAGCGACTACTTGACAGGGGGCGATGAGCAGTTCTTC.

The CDR3 DNA is TGTGCCAGCAGCTTAGCGGGAGCCCTCACCGGGGAGCTGTTTTTT. It yields the protein CASSLAGALTGELFF. The V call is TRBV11-3, the J call TRBJ2-2; D possibly corresponds to TRBD2 (6 bases). Germline CDR1 is SGHNT and CDR2 is YENEEA. The CDR3 has 15 amino acids. Trimming took off 1 base at V and 4 bases at J, with 10 bases between the two ends.

This clonotype was detected a few times. The rearrangement uses TRBV14 and TRBJ1-2, with 7 bases fitting TRBD1. Germline CDR1 is SGHDN and CDR2 is FVKESK. The V and J ends lost 1 base and 7 bases, in that order; junction bases with no gene match: 3. The CDR3 runs to 13 residues. CDR3 sequence: CASSQGRTGGYTF. The CDR3 region has the DNA TGTGCCAGCAGCCAAGGACGGACAGGTGGCTACACCTTC.

The J gene is TRBJ2-2, the V gene TRBV7-3; D is unresolved. Germline V gene data show CDR1 as SGHTA and CDR2 as FQGTGA. The CDR3 loop spans 15 amino acids. Deletions cut 1 base from V and 1 base from J, with 7 bases between. As DNA, the CDR3 is TGTGCCAGCAGCTTAATAGGCGGGAACACCGGGGAGCTGTTTTTT. This gives the protein CASSLIGGNTGELFF.

V usage is TRBV7-8 and J usage is TRBJ1-6, with a tentative D call TRBD1 (5 bases). Germline assignment: CDR1 SGHVS and CDR2 FQNEAQ. This CDR3 comprises 15 residues. V lost 0 bases and J lost 10, with 13 bases in between. Here the CDR3 DNA reads TGTGCCAGCAGCTTAGCGCTGAGGGGAGAATCACCCCTCCACTTT. Residues: CASSLALRGESPLHF.

This chain uses TRBV6-5 with TRBJ1-6, with 7 nucleotides matching TRBD1. The CDR3 loop spans 15 amino acids. CDR1 and CDR2 (germline): MNHEY, SVGAGI. The junction had 4 bases not matched to a gene; V was cut back by 0 bases and J by 8 bases. CDR3 loop: CASSYSGGKDSPLHF. The CDR3 region has the DNA TGTGCCAGCAGTTACTCAGGGGGCAAGGATTCACCCCTCCACTTT.

This clonotype was recorded at least ten times. V and J are TRBV3-1 and TRBJ1-1; D is undetermined. Trimming removed 3 bases from V and 4 bases from J, with 9 bases in between. CDR1 and CDR2 from the germline V gene are LGHDT and YNNKEL (reference sequence). CDR3 length: 13 residues. The CDR3 sequence: CASSQDQFTEAFF. The CDR3 nucleotides read TGTGCCAGCAGCCAGGACCAGTTCACTGAAGCTTTCTTT.

This clonotype has a count of ten or more. This chain links TRBV7-9 with TRBJ2-7; tentative D call: TRBD1 (5 bases). This CDR3 is built from 12 residues. The V gene's germline CDR1 is SEHNR and CDR2 FQNEAQ (reference sequence). With 6 bases removed from V and 5 bases from J, the gap between germline ends came to 11 bases. The CDR3 is CASSRQGNEQYF. The CDR3 DNA follows: TGTGCCAGCAGTCGGCAGGGAAACGAGCAGTACTTC.

The chain is built from TRBV3-1 and TRBJ2-7; D is perhaps TRBD1 (6 bases). CDR1 and CDR2 from the germline V gene are LGHDT and YNNKEL (reference sequence). V lost 3 bases to trimming and J lost 5 bases, with 20 bases between them. The CDR3 spans 16 residues. The CDR3 DNA reads TGTGCCAGCAGCCAGGGACAAGGTCCCTGGTGGGACGAGCAGTACTTC. Encoded protein: CASSQGQGPWWDEQYF.

The chain carries TRBV24-1 and TRBJ2-3; 11 nucleotides agree with TRBD2. The CDR3 spans 20 residues. With V trimmed by 4 bases and J by 2 bases, 16 bases remained unmatched. Germline values: CDR1 KGHDR, CDR2 SFDVKD. The CDR3 bases are TGTGCCACCAGTGACCCACGAGGAGCTAGCGGGAGGTTCACCACAGATACGCAGTATTTT. Its translation is CATSDPRGASGRFTTDTQYF.

The V gene is TRBV5-1, the J gene TRBJ1-6, with D unclear. Looked up from germline, CDR1 is SGHRS and CDR2 is YFSETQ. The germline V and J ends were trimmed by 0 bases and 10 bases, with 8 bases remaining between them. The CDR3 is 13 residues long. CDR3 residues: CASSLAGLSPLHF. CDR3 bases: TGCGCCAGCAGCTTGGCGGGGTTGTCACCCCTCCACTTT.

V and J are TRBV20-1 and TRBJ1-1, with D possibly being TRBD1 (6 bases). Germline CDR1 DFQATT, CDR2 SNEGSKA (reference sequence). The CDR3 runs 16 residues. With 4 bases removed from V and 1 base from J, the gap between germline ends came to 19 bases. Written as DNA, the CDR3 is TGCAGTGCTAACGAACCGGGACACCAAACGAACACTGAAGCTTTCTTT. The encoded protein is CSANEPGHQTNTEAFF.

This chain connects TRBV20-1 to TRBJ2-7; 9 bases are a match to TRBD1. The CDR3 covers 13 residues. Germline CDR1 and CDR2: DFQATT and SNEGSKA (reference sequence). Germline trimming cut 5 bases from V and 6 bases from J; bases unmatched to any gene: 8. The CDR3 loop is CSAPGTGPGEQYF. CDR3 nucleotide sequence: TGCAGTGCTCCCGGGACAGGGCCGGGCGAGCAGTACTTC.

In its sample, this clonotype was seen many times. The chain is built from TRBV29-1 and TRBJ2-5; TRBD1 agrees at 7 bases. CDR3 size: 12 residues. CDR1 and CDR2 (germline): SQVTM, ANQGSEA. V was clipped by 7 bases and J by 5 bases; unmatched bases: 7. The CDR3 region is CSGLQGRETQYF. In DNA form, the CDR3 reads TGCAGCGGATTACAGGGGCGGGAGACCCAGTACTTC.